A single sample gave rise to the 31 T cell receptor beta chains below, sequenced in a study of shared clonotypes between healthy human individuals. The assay was immunoSEQ multiplex PCR, and TCRdb's table has in-frame clones only and misses some. In the table there are about 2 million clones, roughly 96% of which are singletons. Sequencing was performed on naive CD4+ T cells sorted from blood. Noted subset: CD45RA+ positively selected. These receptors were obtained from a man between 18 and 35 years old in good health.

The CDR3 region has the DNA TGTGCCAGCAGCTTCCAGGCTCGAGAGACCCAGTACTTC. Translated, it gives CASSFQARETQYF. The rearrangement uses TRBV5-6 and TRBJ2-5; D gene uncertain. Germline values: CDR1 SGHDT, CDR2 YYEEEE. V gave up 2 bases and J gave up 4 bases, with 9 bases separating them. The CDR3 extends over 13 amino acids.

J is TRBJ1-1 and V is TRBV19; unclear D gene. The CDR3 runs 14 residues. Per germline, CDR1 LNHDA and CDR2 SQIVND (reference sequence). V shed 0 bases and J shed 6 bases, with 11 bases lying between them. In nucleotides, the CDR3 is TGTGCCAGTAGTATAGATCTTAAAAACTCTGAAGCTTTCTTT. This translates into CASSIDLKNSEAFF.

Only a few counts were recorded for this clone. J is TRBJ1-6 and V is TRBV19; 7 bases line up with TRBD1. The CDR3 spans 16 residues. From germline, CDR1 is LNHDA and CDR2 SQIVND (reference sequence). With 8 bases clipped from V and 6 bases from J, the junction kept 13 bases outside the gene matches. CDR3 in amino acids: CASAEGWNRGNSPLHF. CDR3 coding DNA: TGTGCCAGTGCGGAAGGGTGGAACAGGGGTAATTCACCCCTCCACTTT.

J is TRBJ2-5 and V is TRBV29-1, with 7 bases fitting TRBD2. TRBJ2-7 explains the end of the DNA better; the J call may be wrong. Germline-derived CDR1 and CDR2 are SQVTM and ANQGSEA. The CDR3 sequence is 12 residues long. The CDR3 protein is CSVARGTYEQYF. CDR3 DNA: TGCAGCGTTGCGCGGGGGACCTACGAGCAGTACTTC.

J is TRBJ2-2 and V is TRBV27, with D tentatively TRBD1 or TRBD2 (5 bases each). The V gene lost 6 bases and the J gene lost 6 bases, with 32 bases spanning the gap. The germline gives CDR1 MNHEY, CDR2 SMNVEV (reference sequence). The CDR3 covers 20 residues. The CDR3 spells CASSTSNLLRFTGGSGELFF. The DNA of the CDR3 is TGTGCCAGCAGCACATCGAATCTTTTAAGGTTTACAGGCGGGTCCGGGGAGCTGTTTTTT.

Only one count was recorded for this clone. This chain links TRBV28 with TRBJ1-2; 7 bases are shared with TRBD1. Germline CDR1 MDHEN, CDR2 SYDVKM. The CDR3 loop spans 17 amino acids. With 2 bases clipped from V and 4 bases from J, the junction kept 13 bases outside the gene matches. DNA of the CDR3: TGTGCCAGCAGTTTAGGGGACAGATTTAGATTAAGCTATGGCTACACCTTC. Amino acids: CASSLGDRFRLSYGYTF.

The chain is built from TRBV4-3 and TRBJ2-2; D tentatively fits TRBD1 or TRBD2 (5 bases each). Trimming stripped 0 bases from V and 3 bases from J, with 11 bases between. This CDR3 spans 16 amino acids. Germline values: CDR1 LGHNA, CDR2 YSLEER. CDR3 nucleotides: TGCGCCAGCAGCCAAGACAGGGAGATGTACACCGGGGAGCTGTTTTTT. Amino acids: CASSQDREMYTGELFF.

The V call is TRBV6-5, the J call TRBJ2-7; maybe TRBD2 (6 bases). Per germline, CDR1 MNHEY and CDR2 SVGAGI. The CDR3 totals 14 residues. Trimming pared 2 bases from V and 2 bases from J, leaving 10 bases between. The CDR3 DNA follows: TGTGCCAGCAGTTACGGGACTTACGCCTACGAGCAGTACTTC. Translating gives CASSYGTYAYEQYF.

A remark on this clone: This CDR3 is also generated by other DNA sequences in the sample. The chain employs TRBV5-1 and TRBJ2-5; TRBD2 might be the D (6 bases). The CDR3 totals 13 residues. Germline CDR1 reads SGHRS; CDR2 reads YFSETQ. Trimming shortened V by 2 bases and J by 4 bases, and 9 bases separated the two germline ends. CDR3 amino acids: CASSLGGSETQYF. The CDR3 region has the DNA TGCGCCAGCAGCTTAGGAGGGTCAGAGACCCAGTACTTC.

The chain uses TRBV18 and TRBJ2-5; D remains ambiguous. The CDR3 extends over 14 amino acids. Germline V gene lookup returns CDR1 KGHSH and CDR2 LQKENI. V shed 3 bases and J shed 5 bases, with 13 bases lying between them. The CDR3 is CASSPWQERETQYF. Written as DNA, the CDR3 is TGTGCCAGCTCACCGTGGCAGGAAAGGGAGACCCAGTACTTC.

This chain links TRBV1 with TRBJ1-6. TRBV1 is marked as a pseudogene. This CDR3 region has 13 residues. CDR3 sequence (DNA): TGCACCAGCAGCCAGCGGATTAATTCACCCCTCCACTTT. This sequence encodes CTSSQRINSPLHF.

This chain uses TRBV5-1 with TRBJ2-7; 9 bases map to TRBD1. J gave up 3 bases and V 2 bases, and 6 bases lay outside the gene matches. The V gene's germline CDR1 is SGHRS and CDR2 YFSETQ. The CDR3 is 15 amino acids. The CDR3 DNA reads TGCGCCAGCAGCTTTAGGACAGGGGCGATCTACGAGCAGTACTTC. Its protein product is CASSFRTGAIYEQYF. The full variable domain, completed using reference TRBV5-1 and TRBJ2-7, is KAGVTQTPRYLIKTRGQQVTLSCSPISGHRSVSWYQQTPGQGLQFLFEYFSETQRNKGNFPGRFSGRQFSNSRSEMNVSTLELGDSALYLCASSFRTGAIYEQYFGPGTRLTVT.

Details on this clone: The sample carries other DNA sequences with the same CDR3. This chain links TRBV5-1 with TRBJ1-5, with TRBD1 matching over 8 bases. The CDR3 sequence is 14 residues long. Germline CDR1 SGHRS, CDR2 YFSETQ. J gave up 2 bases and V 2 bases, and 0 bases lay outside the gene matches. The CDR3 DNA reads TGCGCCAGCAGCTTACAGGGGGGCAATCAGCCCCAGCATTTT. It is translated as CASSLQGGNQPQHF.

This chain uses TRBV7-2 with TRBJ2-7, with TRBD2 identical over 8 bases. CDR1 is SGHTA and CDR2 is FQGNSA in the germline V gene. V shed 1 base, J shed 6 bases, and the junction held 11 bases outside the gene matches. The CDR3 is made up of 16 amino acids. This CDR3 is CASSLVGGLAGSEQYF. The CDR3 DNA is TGTGCCAGCAGCTTAGTCGGAGGTCTAGCGGGCTCCGAGCAGTACTTC.

The chain uses TRBV10-1 and TRBJ2-5; perhaps TRBD1 as D (6 bases). The DNA end is a closer match to TRBJ2-7, so the J assignment may be wrong. The CDR3 consists of 14 residues. Germline V gene lookup returns CDR1 WNHNN and CDR2 SYGVQD (reference sequence). The CDR3: CASSETGLGIEQYF. CDR3 sequence (DNA): TGCGCCAGCAGTGAGACAGGGCTAGGGATCGAGCAGTACTTC.

The chain carries TRBV18 and TRBJ1-2, with D possibly TRBD1 on 5 matching bases. This CDR3 region has 17 residues. V was clipped by 2 bases and J by 4 bases, with 20 bases between them. In germline, CDR1 is KGHSH, CDR2 LQKENI. The DNA for the CDR3 is TGTGCCAGCTCACCAAGACAGTACGGTGGTTTAGGCTATGGCTACACCTTC. As protein: CASSPRQYGGLGYGYTF.

This rearrangement joins TRBV18 to TRBJ1-2; D gene ambiguous. V gave up 5 bases and J gave up 0 bases, with 10 bases separating them. Germline V gene data show CDR1 as KGHSH and CDR2 as LQKENI. The CDR3 is made up of 14 amino acids. CDR3 DNA: TGTGCCAGCTCAGACCAGACAACTAACTATGGCTACACCTTC. Protein: CASSDQTTNYGYTF.

V gene TRBV27 combines with J gene TRBJ1-3; D is possibly TRBD1 (6 bases). V lost 4 bases and J 0 bases, leaving 13 bases between the germline ends. There are 16 residues in the CDR3. Germline V gene sequence: CDR1 MNHEY, CDR2 SMNVEV (reference sequence). The CDR3 sequence: CASSSKTGYSGNTIYF. CDR3 bases: TGTGCCAGCAGTTCTAAGACAGGCTACTCTGGAAACACCATATATTTT.

The V gene is TRBV28, the J gene TRBJ2-4; 9 nucleotides align to TRBD1. CDR3 length equals 15 residues. The V and J ends lost 5 bases and 10 bases, in that order; junction bases with no gene match: 12. Germline CDR1 reads MDHEN; CDR2 reads SYDVKM. The CDR3 reads CASSAYRDRDGIQYF. The CDR3 DNA sequence: TGTGCCAGCAGTGCGTACCGGGACAGGGATGGTATTCAGTACTTC.

About this clone itself: The sample has other DNA sequences that encode this CDR3 too. This chain links TRBV30 with TRBJ1-4, with TRBD1 matching 11 bases. The CDR3 extends over 15 amino acids. The V and J ends lost 0 bases and 5 bases, in that order; junction bases with no gene match: 2. Germline V CDR1 and CDR2: GTSNPN, SVGIG (reference sequence). CDR3 amino acids: CAWSVGTGGNEKLFF. The CDR3 coding sequence is TGTGCCTGGAGTGTTGGGACAGGGGGGAATGAAAAACTGTTTTTT.

Worth noting for this clone: This sequence may be a read error, since a much larger clone differs from it by one base. The same CDR3 is also encoded by other DNA sequences in this sample. V usage is TRBV7-2 and J usage is TRBJ2-7; 11 positions match TRBD1. Germline CDR1 is SGHTA and CDR2 is FQGNSA. Unmatched junction bases numbered 3, after V lost 5 bases and J lost 3 bases. CDR3 size: 14 residues. The CDR3 here is CASSPGTGGYEQYF. CDR3 sequence (DNA): TGTGCCAGCAGCCCCGGGACAGGGGGCTACGAGCAGTACTTC. The full variable domain, completed using reference TRBV7-2 and TRBJ2-7, is GAGVSQSPSNKVTEKGKDVELRCDPISGHTALYWYRQSLGQGLEFLIYFQGNSAPDKSGLPSDRFSAERTGGSVSTLTIQRTQQEDSAVYLCASSPGTGGYEQYFGPGTRLTVT.

The chain combines TRBV30 with TRBJ1-1; no clear D gene. V lost 1 base and J 6 bases, leaving 15 bases between the germline ends. This CDR3 is built from 14 residues. Germline V gene data show CDR1 as GTSNPN and CDR2 as SVGIG (reference sequence). The DNA of the CDR3 is TGTGCCTGGAGTGATTGGGGTAAGAGCGCTGAAGCTTTCTTT. Its translation: CAWSDWGKSAEAFF. Combining the CDR3 with reference TRBV30 and TRBJ1-1 gives the whole variable domain SQTIHQWPATLVQPVGSPLSLECTVEGTSNPNLYWYRQAAGRGLQLLFYSVGIGQISSEVPQNLSASRPQDRQFILSSKKLLLSDSGFYLCAWSDWGKSAEAFFGQGTRLTVV.

This chain links TRBV6-4 with TRBJ2-1; possibly TRBD1 for D (5 bases). Germline assignment: CDR1 MRHNA and CDR2 SNTAGT. This CDR3 comprises 16 residues. The V end lost 5 bases, the J end lost 4 bases, and 18 bases lay between the germline ends. The CDR3, as DNA: TGTGCCAGCAGTCCTGGGGCTTATATGACGTACAATGAGCAGTTCTTC. It is translated as CASSPGAYMTYNEQFF.

The rearrangement links TRBV11-2 to TRBJ1-1; no definite D call. The CDR3 covers 13 residues. Trimming cost V 5 bases and J 1 base, with 8 bases left between them. Germline CDR1 reads SGHAT; CDR2 reads FQNNGV. The DNA of the CDR3 is TGTGCCAGCAGCCTCCTGGGGAACACTGAAGCTTTCTTT. Translation gives CASSLLGNTEAFF.

Worth noting for this clone: The sample holds other DNA sequences that translate to the same CDR3. This chain connects TRBV27 to TRBJ2-7; TRBD1 matches at 10 bases. This CDR3 contains 14 residues. Per the germline V gene, CDR1 is MNHEY and CDR2 is SMNVEV (reference sequence). With 4 bases clipped from V and 4 bases from J, the junction kept 4 bases outside the gene matches. CDR3: CASSYRDRGYEQYF. The CDR3, as DNA: TGTGCCAGCAGTTACCGGGACAGGGGATACGAGCAGTACTTC.

This chain uses TRBV6-5 with TRBJ1-2, with 9 bases matching TRBD1. Germline V lookup: CDR1 MNHEY, CDR2 SVGAGI. The trim removed 6 bases at V and 8 bases at J, leaving 7 bases unmatched. The CDR3 runs to 13 residues. In nucleotides, the CDR3 is TGTGCCAGCAGATTACAGGGGGCGCGCGGCTACACCTTC. This gives the protein CASRLQGARGYTF.

This sequence joins TRBV11-2 and TRBJ2-2, with 10 bases matching TRBD2. Trimming took 5 bases from V and 3 from J; bases not matched to a gene: 6. The germline gives CDR1 SGHAT, CDR2 FQNNGV. The CDR3 loop spans 16 amino acids. The CDR3 nucleotides are TGTGCCAGCAGCGTGAGCGGGAGGGCCGACACCGGGGAGCTGTTTTTT. Translating it yields CASSVSGRADTGELFF.

V is TRBV4-3 and J is TRBJ2-3; D unclear. V was clipped by 7 bases and J by 2 bases, with 16 bases between them. The CDR3 sequence is 15 residues long. Germline V gene data show CDR1 as LGHNA and CDR2 as YSLEER. The CDR3 DNA reads TGCGCCAGCACTGAGAGCTTCAGAAACACAGATACGCAGTATTTT. The encoded protein is CASTESFRNTDTQYF.

J is TRBJ2-7 and V is TRBV25-1; 8 bases are shared with TRBD1. This CDR3 comprises 14 residues. Germline CDR1 MGHDK, CDR2 SYGVNS. The junction had 13 bases not matched to a gene; V was cut back by 6 bases and J by 9 bases. CDR3 loop: CASRETGALGMQYF. CDR3 DNA: TGTGCCAGCAGGGAGACAGGGGCGCTCGGAATGCAGTACTTC.

As for this clone: Other DNA sequences of this sample code for an identical CDR3. This chain links TRBV28 with TRBJ1-2; possible D gene TRBD1, 5 bases. The ends were cut back, 4 bases at V and 1 base at J, with 7 bases in the middle. The CDR3 spans 13 residues. Looked up from germline, CDR1 is MDHEN and CDR2 is SYDVKM. CDR3 residues: CASSSGGNYGYTF. The DNA of the CDR3 is TGTGCCAGCAGTTCGGGGGGTAACTATGGCTACACCTTC.

The rearrangement links TRBV9 to TRBJ2-5; 9 nucleotides line up with TRBD1. V was clipped by 4 bases and J by 5 bases; unmatched bases: 15. Germline V gene sequence: CDR1 SGDLS, CDR2 YYNGEE. The CDR3 contains 17 residues. CDR3 in DNA: TGTGCCAGCAGCCGGACAGGGGCCCTCGGTATTGGGGAGACCCAGTACTTC. The encoded protein is CASSRTGALGIGETQYF.